Each of the 27 T cell receptor beta chains below was sequenced from the same sample in a study of shared clonotypes between healthy human individuals. The assay was immunoSEQ multiplex PCR, and TCRdb's table has in-frame clones only and misses some. The profile shows over 2 million clones, roughly 94% of them singletons. Sequencing was done on a sample of naive CD4+ T cells sorted from blood. Indicated subset: CD45RA+ positively selected. Receptors were obtained from a man between 18 and 29 years old in good health.

Notes on this clone: Other DNA variants within this sample encode the same CDR3. V gene TRBV19 combines with J gene TRBJ1-2; D is unresolved. Trimming left V 2 bases short and J 0 bases short, with 7 bases between. Germline CDR1 reads LNHDA; CDR2 reads SQIVND (reference sequence). The CDR3 loop spans 14 amino acids. CDR3 sequence (DNA): TGTGCCAGTAGTATATCCAGGACTAACTATGGCTACACCTTC. It yields the protein CASSISRTNYGYTF.

V usage is TRBV6-5 and J usage is TRBJ1-5; 8 nucleotides line up with TRBD1. Germline CDR1 MNHEY, CDR2 SVGAGI. The J segment lost 6 bases and the V segment lost 6 bases, leaving 4 bases of the junction unmatched. CDR3 size: 13 residues. CDR3 amino acids: CASSRTGLQPQHF. The CDR3 DNA reads TGTGCCAGCAGCCGGACAGGGCTTCAGCCCCAGCATTTT.

The chain recombines TRBV18 with TRBJ1-1, with 9 bases matching TRBD1. Germline V lookup: CDR1 KGHSH, CDR2 LQKENI. Trimming removed 1 base from V and 3 bases from J; junction bases left unmatched: 3. There are 15 residues in the CDR3. CDR3 loop: CASSPRQGVDTEAFF. CDR3 nucleotides: TGTGCCAGCTCACCACGACAGGGGGTGGACACTGAAGCTTTCTTT.

J is TRBJ1-4 and V is TRBV5-6, with 8 bases identical to TRBD1. The J segment lost 8 bases and the V segment lost 4 bases, leaving 4 bases of the junction unmatched. The CDR3 sequence is 13 residues long. The V gene's germline CDR1 is SGHDT and CDR2 YYEEEE. In DNA form, the CDR3 reads TGTGCCAGCAGCCAAAGGGACAGGGAAAAACTGTTTTTT. This translates into CASSQRDREKLFF.

The V and J genes are TRBV15 and TRBJ2-3; maybe TRBD2 (6 bases). The germline V gene encodes CDR1 LNHNV and CDR2 YYDKDF (reference sequence). This CDR3 has 15 amino acids. V lost 0 bases and J 2 bases, leaving 9 bases between the germline ends. The CDR3 spells CATSRELAYTDTQYF. CDR3 DNA: TGTGCCACCAGCAGAGAACTAGCCTACACAGATACGCAGTATTTT.

The chain joins TRBV19 to TRBJ2-7; TRBD2 might be the D (6 bases). Trimming stripped 3 bases from V and 6 bases from J, with 15 bases between. The length of the CDR3 is 14 residues. CDR1 and CDR2 from the germline V gene are LNHDA and SQIVND (reference sequence). CDR3 nucleotides: TGTGCCAGTAGTATCAGCCCCGGGACTTCCGAGCAGTACTTC. As protein: CASSISPGTSEQYF.

The V gene is TRBV5-6, the J gene TRBJ2-2; 12 bases line up with TRBD2. The CDR3 loop spans 19 amino acids. Trimming at V came to 2 bases and at J to 1 base, leaving 9 bases not matched to a gene. In germline, CDR1 is SGHDT, CDR2 YYEEEE. The CDR3 is CASSFRRTSGVVNTGELFF. CDR3 nucleotides: TGTGCCAGCAGCTTCCGGAGGACTAGCGGGGTGGTGAACACCGGGGAGCTGTTTTTT. Supplemented by reference TRBV5-6 and TRBJ2-2, the full variable domain reads DAGVTQSPTHLIKTRGQQVTLRCSPKSGHDTVSWYQQALGQGPQFIFQYYEEEERQRGNFPDRFSGHQFPNYSSELNVNALLLGDSALYLCASSFRRTSGVVNTGELFFGEGSRLTVL.

This clone was counted many times. This sequence joins TRBV7-9 and TRBJ2-7, with D uncertain. The V gene's germline CDR1 is SEHNR and CDR2 FQNEAQ (reference sequence). This CDR3 region has 14 residues. The ends were cut back, 5 bases at V and 3 bases at J, with 14 bases in the middle. CDR3 residues: CASSPQTGNYEQYF. CDR3 bases: TGTGCCAGCAGCCCCCAGACTGGTAACTACGAGCAGTACTTC.

The gene calls are TRBV7-9 and TRBJ2-3; the match to TRBD1 covers 9 bases. J was trimmed by 0 bases and V by 6 bases; bases with no gene match: 4. There are 15 residues in the CDR3. Germline V gives CDR1 SEHNR, CDR2 FQNEAQ (reference sequence). The CDR3 is CASRGQGGSTDTQYF. The CDR3 nucleotides read TGTGCCAGCAGGGGACAGGGCGGGAGCACAGATACGCAGTATTTT.

The V gene is TRBV28, the J gene TRBJ1-2; a possible D gene is TRBD1 (6 bases). V lost 3 bases and J lost 6, with 20 bases in between. The CDR3 covers 16 residues. CDR1 MDHEN and CDR2 SYDVKM come from the germline V gene. The CDR3 spells CASSFDADSLRDGYTF. DNA of the CDR3: TGTGCCAGCAGTTTTGACGCGGACAGCCTTCGAGATGGCTACACCTTC.

Points on this clone: Other DNA sequences in this sample translate to the same CDR3. The chain has TRBV2 and TRBJ2-2; the D is unclear. The CDR3 sequence is 13 residues long. Between the trimmed V and J ends, which lost 4 bases and 1 base, there was a span of 4 bases. The germline CDR1 and CDR2 sequences are SNHLY and FYNNEI. The CDR3 reads CASSAGNTGELFF. The CDR3 DNA is TGTGCCAGCAGTGCGGGGAACACCGGGGAGCTGTTTTTT.

The J gene is TRBJ1-2, the V gene TRBV5-1; D unresolved. Trimming pared 0 bases from V and 4 bases from J, leaving 10 bases between. Germline values: CDR1 SGHRS, CDR2 YFSETQ. The CDR3 sequence is 14 residues long. The CDR3 DNA reads as TGCGCCAGCAGCTTGGTAGGGTTTTCCTATGGCTACACCTTC. It is translated as CASSLVGFSYGYTF.

V gene TRBV4-1 combines with J gene TRBJ1-4; a weak D match, TRBD1 (5 bases). V was trimmed by 1 base and J by 7 bases, leaving 7 bases between them. The CDR3 is 13 amino acids. CDR1 and CDR2 (germline): MGHRA, YSYEKL. The chain's CDR3 is CASSQGGVEKLFF. CDR3 DNA: TGCGCCAGCAGCCAAGGGGGCGTTGAAAAACTGTTTTTT.

This chain connects TRBV5-1 to TRBJ1-5, with D possibly TRBD1 on 5 matching bases. The V end lost 7 bases, the J end lost 5 bases, and 13 bases lay between the germline ends. Germline CDR1 reads SGHRS; CDR2 reads YFSETQ. The CDR3 loop spans 13 amino acids. This chain's CDR3 is CASSNRPDQPQHF. The CDR3 coding sequence is TGCGCCAGCTCGAACAGGCCAGATCAGCCCCAGCATTTT.

This chain links TRBV5-1 with TRBJ2-1; D is unresolved. The CDR3 consists of 14 residues. V lost 5 bases, J lost 0 bases, and 9 bases lay in between. Germline assignment: CDR1 SGHRS and CDR2 YFSETQ. The CDR3 reads CASRAADSYNEQFF. The CDR3 coding sequence is TGCGCCAGCAGGGCGGCCGACTCCTACAATGAGCAGTTCTTC.

V is TRBV30 and J is TRBJ1-1; no firm D call. Germline V CDR1 and CDR2: GTSNPN, SVGIG (reference sequence). The germline V and J ends were trimmed by 2 bases and 8 bases, with 18 bases remaining between them. This CDR3 is 14 amino acids long. CDR3 loop: CAWSPRLVSVEAFF. The CDR3 DNA sequence: TGTGCCTGGAGTCCCCGTCTTGTGAGTGTAGAAGCTTTCTTT.

This rearrangement joins TRBV7-9 to TRBJ1-4; D unclear. The CDR3 totals 14 residues. The V gene lost 5 bases and the J gene lost 4 bases, with 11 bases spanning the gap. Germline CDR1 reads SEHNR; CDR2 reads FQNEAQ (reference sequence). The CDR3 nucleotides read TGTGCCAGCAGCCCCCGACGGTTTAATGAAAAACTGTTTTTT. It is translated as CASSPRRFNEKLFF.

V is TRBV11-2 and J is TRBJ2-7; 9 bases align to TRBD2. This CDR3 is 15 amino acids long. The V gene's germline CDR1 is SGHAT and CDR2 FQNNGV. The ends lost 1 base at V and 5 bases at J; junction bases unmatched: 6. The CDR3: CASSLVGGRANEQYF. In DNA form, the CDR3 reads TGTGCCAGCAGCTTAGTGGGCGGGAGGGCAAACGAGCAGTACTTC.

The chain combines TRBV5-4 with TRBJ2-2; 8 nucleotides match TRBD2. The CDR3 is made up of 16 amino acids. V shed 4 bases, J shed 7 bases, and the junction held 12 bases outside the gene matches. The V gene's germline CDR1 is SGHNT and CDR2 YYREEE (reference sequence). This CDR3 reads CASSGVGAGAVGELFF. CDR3 nucleotides: TGTGCCAGCAGCGGTGTCGGAGCGGGAGCGGTCGGGGAGCTGTTTTTT.

This rearrangement joins TRBV9 to TRBJ2-1; possible D gene TRBD2, 6 bases. V shed 3 bases and J shed 7 bases, with 14 bases lying between them. The CDR3 covers 14 residues. Per germline, CDR1 SGDLS and CDR2 YYNGEE. The CDR3, as DNA: TGTGCCAGCAGCGCCCGGGACTTGGGGAATGAGCAGTTCTTC. It is translated as CASSARDLGNEQFF. The full variable domain, rest sourced from reference TRBV9 and TRBJ2-1, is DSGVTQTPKHLITATGQRVTLRCSPRSGDLSVYWYQQSLDQGLQFLIQYYNGEERAKGNILERFSAQQFPDLHSELNLSSLELGDSALYFCASSARDLGNEQFFGPGTRLTVL.

V and J are TRBV14 and TRBJ2-1, with 11 bases that match TRBD2. The CDR3 loop spans 14 amino acids. J gave up 6 bases and V 6 bases, and 4 bases lay outside the gene matches. Germline CDR1 SGHDN, CDR2 FVKESK. CDR3 loop: CASRPGTSGNEQFF. The DNA for the CDR3 is TGTGCCAGCAGACCAGGGACTAGCGGCAATGAGCAGTTCTTC.

The chain couples TRBV18 to TRBJ1-1; possible D gene TRBD1, 5 bases. Per the germline V gene, CDR1 is KGHSH and CDR2 is LQKENI. The V and J ends lost 10 bases and 0 bases respectively, with 12 bases between them. This CDR3 region has 13 residues. This CDR3 reads CATQGGLNTEAFF. CDR3 DNA sequence: TGTGCCACCCAGGGAGGGTTGAACACTGAAGCTTTCTTT. Combining the CDR3 with reference TRBV18 and TRBJ1-1 gives the whole variable domain NAGVMQNPRHLVRRRGQEARLRCSPMKGHSHVYWYRQLPEEGLKFMVYLQKENIIDESGMPKERFSAEFPKEGPSILRIQQVVRGDSAAYFCATQGGLNTEAFFGQGTRLTVV.

The chain links TRBV5-6 to TRBJ2-7, with 8 nucleotides matching TRBD2. Germline V gene sequence: CDR1 SGHDT, CDR2 YYEEEE. The CDR3 consists of 18 residues. The junction had 16 bases not matched to a gene; V was cut back by 3 bases and J by 2 bases. The CDR3 region has the DNA TGTGCCAGCAGCTCCTACTATAACCAGCGGGGGCCACCCTACGAGCAGTACTTC. Amino acids: CASSSYYNQRGPPYEQYF.

The chain joins TRBV25-1 to TRBJ2-7, with 11 bases matching TRBD2. V lost 4 bases and J lost 4; bases outside the gene matches: 3. CDR3 length equals 14 residues. CDR1 and CDR2 (germline): MGHDK, SYGVNS. The CDR3 region has the DNA TGTGCCAGCAGTGTCGGGACTAGCGGATACGAGCAGTACTTC. Amino acid sequence: CASSVGTSGYEQYF.

This chain uses TRBV5-1 with TRBJ2-1, with TRBD2 identical over 7 bases. CDR1 and CDR2 (germline): SGHRS, YFSETQ. V gave up 1 base and J gave up 7 bases; unmatched junction bases: 5. This CDR3 comprises 14 residues. This chain's CDR3 is CASSLQPGGNEQFF. The CDR3 coding sequence is TGCGCCAGCAGCTTGCAACCCGGGGGGAATGAGCAGTTCTTC.

V gene TRBV10-3 combines with J gene TRBJ2-1; 9 nucleotides agree with TRBD2. Trimming removed 8 bases from V and 5 bases from J; junction bases left unmatched: 1. Germline CDR1 ENHRY, CDR2 SYGVKD. The length of the CDR3 is 12 residues. The CDR3 bases are TGTGCCATCGCGGGAGGGAACAATGAGCAGTTCTTC. This gives the protein CAIAGGNNEQFF.

This clone was found once. V usage is TRBV5-1 and J usage is TRBJ2-5; D not resolved. This CDR3 is 11 amino acids long. Germline loops: CDR1 SGHRS, CDR2 YFSETQ. V lost 4 bases and J 10 bases, leaving 11 bases between the germline ends. The chain's CDR3 is CASSPGSGQYF. In DNA form, the CDR3 reads TGCGCCAGCAGCCCCGGTTCCGGCCAGTACTTC.